These T cell receptor beta chains were read from a single sample in a study of T cell responses to AZD1222 COVID-19 vaccine. Clones were sequenced by immunoSEQ multiplex PCR, and TCRdb holds only the in-frame ones, with some missing. This table has about 97,000 clones, roughly 84% appearing once. Sequencing used peripheral blood, obtained on day 0 of AZD1222 vaccination. The receptors stem from an adult in good health. The CDR3 runs from the conserved cysteine through the conserved F or W.

CDR3 protein	V gene	J gene
CASRSNGLGLDTQYF	TRBV2	TRBJ2-3
CASSEGAGTKEQYF	TRBV9	TRBJ2-7
CASSPGTKFEQFF	TRBV11-3	TRBJ2-1
CASSQDVRSYEQYF	TRBV3-1/TRBV3-2	TRBJ2-7
CASSAGLAEIQETQYF	TRBV7-8	TRBJ2-5
CASSGPTSGAYQETQYF	TRBV2	TRBJ2-5
CASIAGASGPGANVLTF	TRBV19	TRBJ2-6
CASRDRDNTEAFF	TRBV19	TRBJ1-1
CASSQDRPREGEKLFF	TRBV4-1	TRBJ1-4
CASSLAQVRAEAFF	TRBV5-6	TRBJ1-1
CATHEGAYLNSPLHF	TRBV5-4	TRBJ1-6
CASNRTWLAGETQETQYF	TRBV21-1	TRBJ2-5
CASSGEVNTEAFF	TRBV2	TRBJ1-1
CASGNGAGSYEQYF	TRBV12-5	TRBJ2-7
CASSRNTIYF	TRBV19	TRBJ1-3
CASSQSTVDNSPLHF	TRBV4-1	TRBJ1-6